This T cell receptor (beta chain) was captured by sequencing in a study of T cell responses to AZD1222 COVID-19 vaccine. Study conclusions and caveats: At 160-218 and 743-854, vaccine-associated CD4 TCRs were dominant, and they spanned spike.

V was pared by 6 bases and J by 6 bases, with 12 bases between. Germline V gives CDR1 MNHEY, CDR2 SVGAGI. The length of the CDR3 is 14 residues. This clone appeared a single time. Its target is unknown. Sequencing was performed with immunoSEQ multiplex PCR; in TCRdb, only in-frame clones are kept and a portion is missing. Among more than 85,000 clones listed, 84% were seen once. The clonotype comes from an adult in good health. Sample: peripheral blood, taken on day 0 of AZD1222 vaccination. The chain employs TRBV6-5 and TRBJ1-6; D is ambiguous. The CDR3 sequence is CASRETRSNSPLHF. The CDR3 DNA reads TGTGCCAGCAGGGAGACAAGATCTAATTCACCCCTCCACTTT.